The 29 T cell receptor beta chains listed next were all sequenced from one sample in a study of cytomegalovirus exposure and HLA in healthy donors. The PCR contained 60 Vbeta and 13 Jbeta primers. The protocol was immunoSEQ multiplex PCR, while the TCRdb copy is restricted to in-frame clones and leaves out a portion. This table holds some 130,000 clones, roughly 82% found once. Material for sequencing was PBMCs. Receptors originate from a male donor in good health and CMV-seropositive.

The chain recombines TRBV11-1 with TRBJ2-5, with D possibly being TRBD2 (6 bases). Germline V gene sequence: CDR1 SGHAT, CDR2 FQDESV (reference sequence). The CDR3 is 13 amino acids. V was cut by 3 bases and J by 5 bases, with 10 bases left in between. For the CDR3, the DNA is TGTGCCAGCAGCTTGGGGAGGTGGGAGACCCAGTACTTC. This sequence encodes CASSLGRWETQYF.

The V gene is TRBV28, the J gene TRBJ2-5, with D tentatively TRBD1 (6 bases). The CDR3 is made up of 14 amino acids. V was pared by 6 bases and J by 4 bases, with 15 bases between. Germline-derived CDR1 and CDR2 are MDHEN and SYDVKM. The CDR3 sequence: CASSQTTGGETQYF. CDR3 DNA sequence: TGTGCCAGCAGCCAGACGACAGGAGGAGAGACCCAGTACTTC.

The V and J genes are TRBV19 and TRBJ1-2; D may be TRBD1 (6 bases). This CDR3 region has 11 residues. The V gene's germline CDR1 is LNHDA and CDR2 SQIVND (reference sequence). Trimming cost V 8 bases and J 6 bases, with 10 bases left between them. The CDR3 is CASEGGNGYTF. CDR3 DNA: TGTGCCAGTGAAGGGGGTAATGGCTACACCTTC.

This chain joins TRBV4-2 and TRBJ2-7, with D possibly TRBD1 on 5 matching bases. This CDR3 comprises 12 residues. V was trimmed by 5 bases and J by 2 bases, leaving 7 bases between them. In germline, CDR1 is LGHNA, CDR2 YNFKEQ. This CDR3 is CASSIGAYEQYF. CDR3 nucleotides: TGTGCCAGCAGCATAGGGGCCTACGAGCAGTACTTC.

The gene calls are TRBV7-2 and TRBJ2-5; TRBD2 aligns across 7 bases. Germline CDR1 and CDR2: SGHTA and FQGNSA. V shed 2 bases and J 7 bases; nucleotides not matched to a gene: 7. The CDR3 has 14 residues. CDR3 bases: TGTGCCAGCAGCTTAAGGGAAGGGGAGGGGACCCAGTACTTC. Protein product: CASSLREGEGTQYF.

This rearrangement joins TRBV21-1 to TRBJ2-7; the DNA was not compared with TRBD2, the D call given in the table. TRBV21-1 is described as a pseudogene. This CDR3 has 16 amino acids. The CDR3 DNA sequence: TGTGCCAGCAGGCAGGTGCGGGTTACTCCCTCCTACGAGCAGTACTTC. It codes for CASRQVRVTPSYEQYF.

The chain uses TRBV29-1 and TRBJ2-2, with D possibly matching TRBD1 (5 bases). V was shortened by 8 bases and J by 2 bases, with 12 bases between the two germline ends. The length of the CDR3 is 13 residues. Per the germline V gene, CDR1 is SQVTM and CDR2 is ANQGSEA. DNA for the CDR3: TGCAGCACTGACAGCCCAAACACCGGGGAGCTGTTTTTT. It codes for CSTDSPNTGELFF.

V and J are TRBV9 and TRBJ2-1; unclear D gene. CDR1 and CDR2 from the germline V gene are SGDLS and YYNGEE. Trimming shortened V by 4 bases and J by 4 bases, and 15 bases separated the two germline ends. The CDR3 is made up of 15 amino acids. The CDR3: CASSLRIEVYNEQFF. The CDR3, as DNA: TGTGCCAGCAGCCTACGAATTGAGGTTTACAATGAGCAGTTCTTC.

This clone was detected only a few times. V is TRBV9 and J is TRBJ2-1; 7 nucleotides agree with TRBD2. This CDR3 region has 15 residues. The V gene's germline CDR1 is SGDLS and CDR2 YYNGEE. V shed 3 bases, J shed 4 bases, and the junction held 7 bases outside the gene matches. The CDR3 DNA sequence: TGTGCCAGCAGCGAGGCGGGAGTGGAGTACAATGAGCAGTTCTTC. Translating it yields CASSEAGVEYNEQFF.

J is TRBJ1-1 and V is TRBV21-1. TRBV21-1 is reported as a pseudogene. The CDR3 contains 13 residues. The CDR3 DNA follows: TGTGCCAGTCTACCACCTTCGAACACTGAAGCTTTCTTT. The encoded protein is CASLPPSNTEAFF.

The chain joins TRBV29-1 to TRBJ2-1; D ambiguous. The CDR3 contains 12 residues. Looked up from germline, CDR1 is SQVTM and CDR2 is ANQGSEA. The V end was cut by 4 bases, the J end by 4 bases, with 8 bases between. The CDR3 DNA follows: TGCAGCGTTGTACTCGGTTACAATGAGCAGTTCTTC. Its protein product is CSVVLGYNEQFF.

The chain joins TRBV7-9 to TRBJ2-2; a weak D match, TRBD2 (6 bases). Germline V gene data show CDR1 as SEHNR and CDR2 as FQNEAQ (reference sequence). The V gene lost 7 bases and the J gene lost 7 bases, with 19 bases spanning the gap. The CDR3 sequence is 15 residues long. In DNA, the CDR3 is TGTGCCAGCATGCGTCGGGAGCTAGCCAACGGGGAGCTGTTTTTT. Translating gives CASMRRELANGELFF.

The J gene is TRBJ2-1, the V gene TRBV9; D is undetermined. V gave up 4 bases and J gave up 6 bases, with 11 bases separating them. The CDR3 is 13 amino acids. In germline, CDR1 is SGDLS, CDR2 YYNGEE. The DNA for the CDR3 is TGTGCCAGCAGCCCCCGAGGCCCCAATGAGCAGTTCTTC. Protein product: CASSPRGPNEQFF.

This clone was picked up a small number of times. The chain combines TRBV28 with TRBJ1-1, with D uncertain. This CDR3 has 10 residues. Germline V lookup: CDR1 MDHEN, CDR2 SYDVKM. Trimming removed 4 bases from V and 11 bases from J, with 8 bases in between. In nucleotides, the CDR3 is TGTGCCAGCAGTTCTAATCTGGCTTTCTTT. Encoded protein: CASSSNLAFF.

For this clone: Other nucleotide sequences from this sample produce the same CDR3. The chain's CDR3 is CASSLGGGEQYF. The CDR3 DNA is TGTGCCAGCAGCTTAGGGGGAGGGGAGCAGTACTTC. This chain links TRBV7-2 with TRBJ2-7, with 7 bases aligning to TRBD2. V trimming: 1 base; J trimming: 7 bases; junction bases outside the gene matches: 1. The CDR3 length is 12 residues. Germline CDR1 SGHTA, CDR2 FQGNSA. Together with reference TRBV7-2 and TRBJ2-7, the CDR3 gives the full variable domain: GAGVSQSPSNKVTEKGKDVELRCDPISGHTALYWYRQSLGQGLEFLIYFQGNSAPDKSGLPSDRFSAERTGGSVSTLTIQRTQQEDSAVYLCASSLGGGEQYFGPGTRLTVT.

The chain employs TRBV18 and TRBJ1-4; D remains ambiguous. Germline CDR1 is KGHSH and CDR2 is LQKENI. Trimming took off 3 bases at V and 5 bases at J, with 7 bases between the two ends. This CDR3 comprises 13 residues. As DNA, the CDR3 is TGTGCCAGCTCACCCGCCCTAAATGAAAAACTGTTTTTT. Amino acids: CASSPALNEKLFF.

The rearrangement joins TRBV6-1 to TRBJ2-7; D might be TRBD2 (5 bases). V shed 4 bases and J shed 0 bases, with 10 bases lying between them. The CDR3 totals 14 residues. In germline, CDR1 is MNHNS, CDR2 SASEGT. CDR3 bases: TGTGCCAGCAGTGTGAGAGGGAGCTCCTACGAGCAGTACTTC. Its translation: CASSVRGSSYEQYF.

CDR3 in DNA: TGTGCCAGCAGCTCCGGGACAGGGGGCGCAGATACGCAGTATTTT. This gives the protein CASSSGTGGADTQYF. The chain joins TRBV7-8 to TRBJ2-3, with 12 positions matching TRBD1. CDR1 is SGHVS, CDR2 FQNEAQ, per germline. The CDR3 is 15 amino acids. V lost 4 bases and J lost 4; bases outside the gene matches: 3.

This clone was observed a single time. This rearrangement joins TRBV19 to TRBJ1-5, with 7 bases fitting TRBD1. The CDR3 has 16 residues. Germline CDR1 LNHDA, CDR2 SQIVND (reference sequence). Trimming cost V 5 bases and J 5 bases; bases outside gene matches: 12. CDR3 DNA sequence: TGTGCCAGTAGTGTGACCTTCCCGGGACAGCATCAGCCCCAGCATTTT. Amino acid sequence: CASSVTFPGQHQPQHF.

The rearrangement joins TRBV30 to TRBJ2-3, with 8 bases identical to TRBD2. Losses at the gene ends were 6 bases for V and 5 bases for J; bases not matched to a gene: 16. Germline-derived CDR1 and CDR2 are GTSNPN and SVGIG (reference sequence). The CDR3 is 16 residues long. CDR3 sequence: CACPHGSGSELDTQYF. CDR3 coding DNA: TGTGCCTGCCCCCACGGGAGCGGGAGTGAGCTAGATACGCAGTATTTT.

This clone appeared a single time. This chain links TRBV5-1 with TRBJ2-5, with TRBD1 identical over 9 bases. The CDR3 is 15 amino acids. The V gene's germline CDR1 is SGHRS and CDR2 YFSETQ. V shed 4 bases, J shed 4 bases, and the junction held 8 bases outside the gene matches. CDR3 in amino acids: CASSMGQGSGETQYF. In nucleotides, the CDR3 is TGCGCCAGCAGCATGGGACAGGGCTCGGGAGAGACCCAGTACTTC.

This chain connects TRBV29-1 to TRBJ1-1; TRBD1 agrees at 8 bases. Germline values: CDR1 SQVTM, CDR2 ANQGSEA. V dropped 4 bases and J dropped 5; count of bases not matched to a gene: 9. The CDR3 is made up of 14 amino acids. DNA of the CDR3: TGCAGCGTTGTTCCAGGGGGCAGGGGGACTGAAGCTTTCTTT. Its translation is CSVVPGGRGTEAFF.

J is TRBJ2-7 and V is TRBV5-6; D remains unclear. The CDR3 is made up of 12 amino acids. V was trimmed by 2 bases and J by 7 bases, leaving 10 bases between them. Germline CDR1 reads SGHDT; CDR2 reads YYEEEE. CDR3 DNA sequence: TGTGCCAGCAGCTTTCCTGTCGGGGAGCAGTACTTC. Translating it yields CASSFPVGEQYF. Combining the CDR3 with reference TRBV5-6 and TRBJ2-7 gives the whole variable domain DAGVTQSPTHLIKTRGQQVTLRCSPKSGHDTVSWYQQALGQGPQFIFQYYEEEERQRGNFPDRFSGHQFPNYSSELNVNALLLGDSALYLCASSFPVGEQYFGPGTRLTVT.

This rearrangement joins TRBV5-3 to TRBJ1-1; 11 bases align to TRBD1. TRBV5-3 is identified as an open reading frame with a role that is uncertain. Trimming removed 6 bases from V and 4 bases from J; junction bases left unmatched: 14. The CDR3 spans 17 residues. The CDR3 loop reads CARILGQGASPVTEAFF. The DNA of the CDR3 is TGTGCCAGAATCCTTGGACAGGGGGCATCCCCGGTCACTGAAGCTTTCTTT.

The chain combines TRBV29-1 with TRBJ2-3; 8 bases line up with TRBD1. Trimming removed 1 base from V and 11 bases from J; junction bases left unmatched: 2. CDR1 and CDR2 from the germline V gene are SQVTM and ANQGSEA. This CDR3 has 11 residues. This CDR3 is CSVEVGTGQYF. The DNA for the CDR3 is TGCAGCGTTGAAGTGGGGACAGGGCAGTATTTT.

This clone was detected a few times. The rearrangement links TRBV6-5 to TRBJ2-3; TRBD1 matches 7 bases. The CDR3 length is 15 residues. Germline V lookup: CDR1 MNHEY, CDR2 SVGAGI. V shed 4 bases, J shed 2 bases, and the junction held 6 bases outside the gene matches. This CDR3 is CASSFRGRNTDTQYF. The CDR3 nucleotides are TGTGCCAGCAGTTTTAGGGGGCGCAACACAGATACGCAGTATTTT.

The rearrangement uses TRBV28 and TRBJ2-5; D gene uncertain. The end of the DNA is better explained by TRBJ2-7, so the J call may be wrong. From germline, CDR1 is MDHEN and CDR2 SYDVKM. CDR3 length equals 14 residues. The CDR3 bases are TGTGCCAGCAGTCCCCCCGCCGTACACTACGAGCAGTACTTC. This translates into CASSPPAVHYEQYF.

V is TRBV30 and J is TRBJ1-6, with D perhaps matching TRBD1 (5 bases). This CDR3 has 13 residues. Germline V lookup: CDR1 GTSNPN, CDR2 SVGIG (reference sequence). V was cut by 8 bases and J by 1 base, with 9 bases left in between. CDR3 sequence (DNA): TGTGCCGGCAGGGATTCCTATAATTCACCCCTCCACTTT. Translated: CAGRDSYNSPLHF.

The rearrangement joins TRBV7-9 to TRBJ2-5; tentative D call: TRBD1 (6 bases). The germline CDR1 and CDR2 sequences are SEHNR and FQNEAQ (reference sequence). The CDR3 has 15 amino acids. Trimming left V 1 base short and J 4 bases short, with 13 bases between. In DNA form, the CDR3 reads TGTGCCAGCAGCTTAGGGCAGGGGAAGGGAGAGACCCAGTACTTC. Its protein is CASSLGQGKGETQYF.